The present entry profiles one TCR beta chain with its context. The CDR3 has 16 residues. Unmatched junction bases numbered 6, after V lost 6 bases and J lost 0 bases. Germline V CDR1 and CDR2: MNHNY, SVGAGI (reference sequence). Collected material from alopecia areata patients comprised lesional scalp punch biopsies and peripheral blood. After isolation, RNA underwent reverse transcription to generate cDNA as the sequencing template. Assay: immunoSEQ multiplex PCR; the TCRdb copy retains only in-frame clones and omits some. The table records roughly 20,000 clones, about 70% of them present only once. These data come from a study of CD8+ T cells in alopecia areata. On the study more broadly: Treated patients were given 5 to 10 mg oral tofacitinib twice daily.

This specimen was skin, taken at week 0. The J gene is TRBJ2-1, the V gene TRBV6-6; 9 bases agree with TRBD2. This clonotype was obtained from a human donor with alopecia areata. The CDR3 coding sequence is TGTGCCAGCAGATCAGGGCGGGGGGGCTCCTACAATGAGCAGTTCTTC. This sequence encodes CASRSGRGGSYNEQFF.